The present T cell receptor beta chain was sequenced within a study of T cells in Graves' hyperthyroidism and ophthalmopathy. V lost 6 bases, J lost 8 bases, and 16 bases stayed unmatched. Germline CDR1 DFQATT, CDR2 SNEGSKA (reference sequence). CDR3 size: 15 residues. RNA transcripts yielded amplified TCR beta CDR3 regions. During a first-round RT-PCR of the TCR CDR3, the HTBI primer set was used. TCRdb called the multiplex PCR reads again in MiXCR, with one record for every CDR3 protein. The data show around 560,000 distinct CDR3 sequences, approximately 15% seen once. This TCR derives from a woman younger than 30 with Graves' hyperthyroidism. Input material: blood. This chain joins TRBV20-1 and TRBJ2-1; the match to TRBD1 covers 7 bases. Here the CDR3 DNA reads TGCAGTGCCAGTATAGGACAGGACAATTTTTATGAGCAGTTCTTC. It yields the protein CSASIGQDNFYEQFF.